This passage covers 4 T cell receptor beta chains from one sample sequenced in a study of blood T cell repertoires in COVID-19. Clones were sequenced by immunoSEQ multiplex PCR, and TCRdb holds only the in-frame ones, with some missing. The sample carries under 300,000 clones, 91% recorded once. Sequencing input: PBMCs or T cells enriched from blood (not recorded which). These receptors were taken from a human donor in a cohort exposed to, infected with or recovered from COVID-19 (not recorded which). The donor label of this sample is uncertain.

This sequence joins TRBV2 and TRBJ1-2; no clear D gene. The V and J ends lost 4 bases and 5 bases respectively, with 8 bases between them. The CDR3 runs 12 residues. Germline CDR1 is SNHLY and CDR2 is FYNNEI. The CDR3 is CASSVQSYGYTF. Written as DNA, the CDR3 is TGTGCCAGCAGTGTGCAGTCGTATGGCTACACCTTC.

The CDR3 sequence is CAWRLTGGTEAFF. The CDR3 DNA reads TGTGCCTGGAGACTTACGGGGGGCACTGAAGCTTTCTTT. V gene TRBV30 combines with J gene TRBJ1-1; D may be TRBD1 (5 bases). V was clipped by 3 bases and J by 4 bases, with 12 bases between them. This CDR3 is 13 amino acids long. CDR1 is GTSNPN and CDR2 is SVGIG in the germline V gene (reference sequence).

This chain joins TRBV30 and TRBJ1-2, with D tentatively TRBD1 (6 bases). The ends were cut back, 5 bases at V and 4 bases at J, with 20 bases in the middle. The CDR3 runs to 15 residues. Germline CDR1 and CDR2: GTSNPN and SVGIG (reference sequence). CDR3 coding DNA: TGTGCCTGGGCTCTTTCGCTAGGGGGGGGCTATGGCTACACCTTC. As protein: CAWALSLGGGYGYTF.

The chain is built from TRBV19 and TRBJ1-4; 8 bases line up with TRBD1. There are 13 residues in the CDR3. Trimming cost V 5 bases and J 7 bases; bases outside gene matches: 3. Germline CDR1 reads LNHDA; CDR2 reads SQIVND (reference sequence). Here the CDR3 reads CASSDRGTEKLFF. The CDR3 DNA follows: TGTGCCAGTAGTGACAGGGGTACTGAAAAACTGTTTTTT.